These T cell receptor beta chains were read from a single sample in a study of blood T cell repertoires in COVID-19. Clones were read by immunoSEQ multiplex PCR, and TCRdb kept only the in-frame ones, dropping some. The sample lists fewer than 85,000 clones; 65% to 85% were seen once. The sample was peripheral blood. The receptors were gathered from a woman aged 55-70 years with acute or convalescent COVID-19. Each CDR3 is given with its conserved first and last residue. The D gene is left open where the match is weak. Some rows mark clone size as missing; the rest say once, few, many or name a class of expanded clone.

>NA|NA|13|TRBV3-1/TRBV3-2|TRBJ2-5
TGTGCCAGCAGCCGGAGGGGGGGAGAGACCCAGTACTTC
CASSRRGGETQYF
>NA|TRBD1|18|TRBV28|TRBJ1-6
TGTGCCAGCAGTTTCGGACAGGGGCGCGGGTCCTATAATTCACCCCTCCACTTT
CASSFGQGRGSYNSPLHF
>NA|NA|14|TRBV19|TRBJ1-1
TGTGCCAGTAGTATGCAGGGGCCGAACACTGAAGCTTTCTTT
CASSMQGPNTEAFF
>NA|NA|14|TRBV7-9|TRBJ1-1
TGTGCCAGCAGCGCCCCCATTCGGGACACTGAAGCTTTCTTT
CASSAPIRDTEAFF
>NA|TRBD1|14|TRBV24-1|TRBJ1-2
TGTGCCATAGAACGGACAGGGAGCTCCTATGGCTACACCTTC
CAIERTGSSYGYTF
>NA|TRBD1|14|TRBV11-2|TRBJ1-2
TGTGCCAGCAGCTACTCGGGACAGGGATCTGGCTACACCTTC
CASSYSGQGSGYTF
>NA|NA|14|TRBV5-4|TRBJ1-4
TGTGCCAGCAGTCCAGGGTCAACTAATGAAAAACTGTTTTTT
CASSPGSTNEKLFF
>NA|TRBD1|15|TRBV6-2/TRBV6-3|TRBJ2-5
TGTGCCAGCAGTTACCACTCGGACAGGGCCGAGACCCAGTACTTC
CASSYHSDRAETQYF
>NA|NA|14|TRBV19|TRBJ1-5
TGTGCCAGTTCTGAACAACCCCAGGGACAGCCCCAGCATTTT
CASSEQPQGQPQHF
>once|TRBD2|18|TRBV7-2|TRBJ2-3
TGTGCCAGCAGCCCCCGGCCCTTACTAGCGGGGGGCCCAGATACGCAGTATTTT
CASSPRPLLAGGPDTQYF
>NA|NA|14|TRBV4-2|TRBJ1-4
TGTGCCAGCAGCCAAGAAAGCGCGGATGAAAAACTGTTTTTT
CASSQESADEKLFF
>NA|TRBD1|16|TRBV30|TRBJ1-3
TGTGCCTGGACCCGTAAGACAGGGCCGGCTGGAAACACCATATATTTT
CAWTRKTGPAGNTIYF
>NA|TRBD2|17|TRBV5-4|TRBJ2-5
TGTGCCAGCAGCTTGGCAGGACTAGCGGCTCAAGAGAAGGCCCAGTACTTC
CASSLAGLAAQEKAQYF
>NA|NA|15|TRBV9|TRBJ2-5
TGTGCCAGCAGCGTCTCCCAGGGTTTGGGAGAGACCCAGTACTTC
CASSVSQGLGETQYF
>NA|NA|13|TRBV19|TRBJ1-5
TGTGCCAGTAGCCTCCGCCGGGACACTTATCAGCATTTT
CASSLRRDTYQHF
>NA|TRBD1|13|TRBV29-1|TRBJ1-1
TGCAGCGGCCGAAGGACAGGGGCCACTGAAGCTTTCTTT
CSGRRTGATEAFF
>few|TRBD2|17|TRBV19|TRBJ2-1
TGTGCCAGTAGTCCCCGGGGTGCAGCGGGGGGGAACAATGAGCAGTTCTTC
CASSPRGAAGGNNEQFF
>NA|TRBD1|18|TRBV4-2|TRBJ2-3
TGTGCCAGCAGCCAAGCCCCGGGACAGACGGCTGGCACAGATACGCAGTATTTT
CASSQAPGQTAGTDTQYF
>once|NA|16|TRBV2|TRBJ2-3
TGTGCCAGCAGTGAAGGGCGGGGCCTTAGGGTGGATACGCAGTATTTT
CASSEGRGLRVDTQYF
>NA|NA|14|TRBV29-1|TRBJ2-3
TGCAGCGTAGAACAGGTTACTAGCACAGATACGCAGTATTTT
CSVEQVTSTDTQYF
>NA|TRBD1|17|TRBV19|TRBJ2-1
TGTGCCAGTAGTATAGATCACGGGACAGGGACCTACAATGAGCAGTTCTTC
CASSIDHGTGTYNEQFF
>NA|TRBD1|15|TRBV5-1|TRBJ1-1
TGCGCCAGCAGCTTCACAGGGGGCGTGAACACTGAAGCTTTCTTT
CASSFTGGVNTEAFF